Each of the 15 T cell receptor beta chains below was sequenced from the same sample in a study of blood T cells in healthy people across ages (dated by TCRdb to the mid-2010s). Receptor libraries were prepared by 5' RACE. The instrument given in TCRdb is Illumina HiSeq 2500. The second PCR ran for about 7 to 11 cycles and used a J-beta primer mix along with a sample-barcoded 5' primer. The public reads were quality trimmed at Q25 with fastp and then assembled into clones with MiXCR by TCRdb, keeping productive beta chains. Rows are combined by CDR3 protein, so each entry shows the most common genes and DNA. Recorded for this sample are some 800,000 distinct CDR3 sequences; roughly 44% of them occurred a single time. Roughly 19% of the sample is in the top ten clones. Specimen: blood. These receptors came from a man in his sixties in good health.

The V gene is TRBV6-2 or TRBV6-3, the J gene TRBJ1-5, with D maybe TRBD1 (6 bases). CDR1 MNHEY and CDR2 SVGEGT come from the germline V gene. The V end was cut by 6 bases, the J end by 7 bases, with 16 bases between. The CDR3 is 14 amino acids. Here the CDR3 reads CASSPMGGLQPQHF. In nucleotides, the CDR3 is TGTGCCAGCAGCCCCATGGGGGGGCTACAGCCCCAGCATTTT.

This clonotype came up a few times. CDR3 sequence (DNA): TGTGCCACCAAGGGTTACGGTGGCTACACCTTC. Translating gives CATKGYGGYTF. The chain uses TRBV2 and TRBJ1-2; D not resolved. CDR1 and CDR2 from the germline V gene are SNHLY and FYNNEI. CDR3 length: 11 residues. The V gene lost 10 bases and the J gene lost 7 bases, with 13 bases spanning the gap.

This clonotype was counted between two and nine times. The chain carries TRBV7-2 and TRBJ2-7, with 8 positions matching TRBD1. This CDR3 comprises 14 residues. J was trimmed by 3 bases and V by 5 bases; bases with no gene match: 6. CDR1 is SGHTA and CDR2 is FQGNSA in the germline V gene. DNA of the CDR3: TGTGCCAGCAGCACCGGGACAGGAAACTACGAGCAGTACTTC. Residues: CASSTGTGNYEQYF.

This clonotype was seen only a few times. V is TRBV6-1 and J is TRBJ2-7; 8 nucleotides line up with TRBD1. Germline CDR1 is MNHNS and CDR2 is SASEGT. The CDR3 spans 12 residues. The trim removed 7 bases at V and 5 bases at J, leaving 4 bases unmatched. CDR3 region: CASIRTGNEQYF. In DNA form, the CDR3 reads TGTGCCAGCATCAGGACAGGGAACGAGCAGTACTTC.

V is TRBV9 and J is TRBJ2-1; D possibly corresponds to TRBD2 (6 bases). V gave up 7 bases and J gave up 1 base, with 15 bases separating them. The CDR3 contains 15 residues. Germline values: CDR1 SGDLS, CDR2 YYNGEE. The CDR3 coding sequence is TGTGCCAGCGCGCTGGGGGGTTCGTCCTACAATGAGCAGTTCTTC. Translating gives CASALGGSSYNEQFF.

This chain uses TRBV25-1 with TRBJ1-2; no clear D gene. CDR3 length: 12 residues. Per germline, CDR1 MGHDK and CDR2 SYGVNS. The ends were cut back, 4 bases at V and 8 bases at J, with 11 bases in the middle. The DNA of the CDR3 is TGTGCCAGCAGTGTGGACGTGAGGGGCTACACCTTC. The encoded protein is CASSVDVRGYTF.

The gene calls are TRBV9 and TRBJ2-5, with 8 positions matching TRBD2. This CDR3 contains 15 residues. J gave up 4 bases and V 0 bases, and 5 bases lay outside the gene matches. CDR1 is SGDLS, CDR2 YYNGEE, per germline. CDR3 in DNA: TGTGCCAGCAGCGTAGCACTAGCGGAGAGAGAGACCCAGTACTTC. Translating it yields CASSVALAERETQYF.

This clonotype was picked up a small number of times. The chain uses TRBV27 and TRBJ2-5; TRBD2 aligns across 13 bases. The V and J ends lost 6 bases and 2 bases, in that order; junction bases with no gene match: 6. The CDR3 has 16 residues. Germline CDR1 is MNHEY and CDR2 is SMNVEV (reference sequence). The CDR3, as DNA: TGTGCCAGCAGGACTAGACTAGCGGGGGGACAAGAGACCCAGTACTTC. Translation gives CASRTRLAGGQETQYF.

This clonotype was found many times. This sequence joins TRBV12-3 or TRBV12-4 and TRBJ2-7; D gene unclear. Trimming took 11 bases from V and 3 from J, leaving 11 bases between them. The CDR3 consists of 11 residues. CDR3 sequence (DNA): TGTGCCTCCGCGGAGTTCTACGAGCAGTACTTC. Translation gives CASAEFYEQYF.

The chain uses TRBV19 and TRBJ1-1; D call uncertain. CDR1 is LNHDA and CDR2 is SQIVND in the germline V gene (reference sequence). V was clipped by 5 bases and J by 1 base, with 8 bases between them. CDR3 length: 13 amino acids. The CDR3 protein is CASSPQTNTEAFF. The CDR3 coding sequence is TGTGCCAGTAGTCCTCAGACGAACACTGAAGCTTTCTTT. The full variable domain, completed using reference TRBV19 and TRBJ1-1, is DGGITQSPKYLFRKEGQNVTLSCEQNLNHDAMYWYRQDPGQGLRLIYYSQIVNDFQKGDIAEGYSVSREKKESFPLTVTSAQKNPTAFYLCASSPQTNTEAFFGQGTRLTVV.

The V call is TRBV6-6, the J call TRBJ1-6; 9 nucleotides line up with TRBD1. Germline lookup yields CDR1 MNHNY and CDR2 SVGAGI (reference sequence). The CDR3 is 14 amino acids. Losses at the gene ends were 6 bases for V and 7 bases for J; bases not matched to a gene: 4. This CDR3 reads CASRAGTGNSPLHF. DNA for the CDR3: TGTGCCAGCAGGGCCGGGACAGGGAATTCACCCCTCCACTTT.

This chain connects TRBV5-5 to TRBJ2-1; the match to TRBD1 covers 7 bases. The germline V gene has CDR1 SGHKS and CDR2 YYEKEE (reference sequence). The J segment lost 6 bases and the V segment lost 0 bases, leaving 3 bases of the junction unmatched. This CDR3 comprises 14 residues. This CDR3 reads CASSLEWDSNEQFF. CDR3 sequence (DNA): TGTGCCAGCAGCTTGGAGTGGGACAGCAATGAGCAGTTCTTC.

This clonotype was recorded a few times. The chain uses TRBV6-2 or TRBV6-3 and TRBJ2-5, with 7 bases lining up with TRBD1. V lost 3 bases and J lost 3; bases outside the gene matches: 4. The CDR3 runs 14 residues. Germline V gene sequence: CDR1 MNHEY, CDR2 SVGEGT. The CDR3 here is CASSYADRKETQYF. CDR3 in DNA: TGTGCCAGCAGTTATGCGGACAGGAAAGAGACCCAGTACTTC.

The V gene is TRBV11-3, the J gene TRBJ2-5; tentative D call: TRBD1 (5 bases). Trimming took 5 bases from V and 4 from J, leaving 14 bases between them. Germline V lookup: CDR1 SGHNT, CDR2 YENEEA. This CDR3 spans 14 amino acids. CDR3 coding DNA: TGTGCCAGCAGCCCAAAAACCAGGGCAGAGACCCAGTACTTC. This translates into CASSPKTRAETQYF. Based on the CDR3 plus reference TRBV11-3 and TRBJ2-5, the full variable domain is EAGVVQSPRYKIIEKKQPVAFWCNPISGHNTLYWYLQNLGQGPELLIRYENEEAVDDSQLPKDRFSAERLKGVDSTLKIQPAELGDSAVYLCASSPKTRAETQYFGPGTRLLVL.

V usage is TRBV6-2 or TRBV6-3 and J usage is TRBJ2-2; D remains unclear. Deletions cut 7 bases from V and 7 bases from J, with 16 bases between. Germline assignment: CDR1 MNHEY and CDR2 SVGEGT. This CDR3 has 14 residues. The CDR3 is CASKMALRFGELFF. CDR3 nucleotide sequence: TGTGCCAGCAAGATGGCGCTACGATTCGGGGAGCTGTTTTTT.